One and the same sample provided the 17 T cell receptor beta chains below, sequenced in a study of response to subunit inactivated influenza vaccine. TCRdb called the RT-PCR reads again in MiXCR, with one record for every CDR3 protein. The sample yields about 500,000 distinct CDR3 sequences, 6.5% to 8% seen once. The sequences come from PBMCs from blood, collected around 25 months after vaccination. The source is a man aged 50-75 years who received an inactivated influenza vaccine.

The rearrangement links TRBV3-1 to TRBJ2-1, with D tentatively TRBD1 (5 bases). In germline, CDR1 is LGHDT, CDR2 YNNKEL (reference sequence). CDR3 length: 15 amino acids. V shed 1 base and J shed 5 bases, with 12 bases lying between them. The CDR3 nucleotides are TGTGCCAGCAGCCAAGTCCCCCCCAGGGACAATGAGCAGTTCTTC. Its protein product is CASSQVPPRDNEQFF.

This clonotype was seen many times. The chain uses TRBV4-2 and TRBJ2-5, with 7 nucleotides matching TRBD2. The CDR3 has 15 residues. CDR1 is LGHNA, CDR2 YNFKEQ, per germline. After removal of 0 bases from V and 5 bases from J, the junction contained 6 bases not matched to a gene. This CDR3 is CASSQDLAEGETQYF. CDR3 DNA sequence: TGTGCCAGCAGCCAAGATCTAGCGGAGGGCGAGACCCAGTACTTC.

This clonotype was counted many times. V is TRBV29-1 and J is TRBJ2-3; D ambiguous. The CDR3 loop spans 13 amino acids. The V end was cut by 4 bases, the J end by 3 bases, with 11 bases between. Per germline, CDR1 SQVTM and CDR2 ANQGSEA. CDR3 sequence reads: CSVGKGTTDTQYF. The DNA for the CDR3 is TGCAGCGTTGGAAAAGGAACTACAGATACGCAGTATTTT.

The chain uses TRBV18 and TRBJ2-4; 8 bases match TRBD1. The CDR3 extends over 15 amino acids. Trimming cost V 3 bases and J 5 bases; bases outside gene matches: 6. Germline values: CDR1 KGHSH, CDR2 LQKENI. The CDR3 protein is CASSPGQGAQNIQYF. The DNA for the CDR3 is TGTGCCAGCTCACCGGGGCAGGGGGCCCAAAACATTCAGTACTTC.

This clonotype was observed a handful of times. This CDR3 reads CASSSSPNTEAFF. DNA of the CDR3: TGTGCCAGCAGTTCATCACCGAACACTGAAGCTTTCTTT. The chain is built from TRBV3-1 and TRBJ1-1; no definite D call. The germline V gene encodes CDR1 LGHDT and CDR2 YNNKEL (reference sequence). CDR3 size: 13 residues. Trimming shortened V by 6 bases and J by 1 base, and 9 bases separated the two germline ends. Together with reference TRBV3-1 and TRBJ1-1, the CDR3 gives the full variable domain: DTAVSQTPKYLVTQMGNDKSIKCEQNLGHDTMYWYKQDSKKFLKIMFSYNNKELIINETVPNRFSPKSPDKAHLNLHINSLELGDSAVYFCASSSSPNTEAFFGQGTRLTVV.

This clonotype came up a few times. The rearrangement uses TRBV3-1 and TRBJ1-1, with a weak D call TRBD1 (5 bases). This CDR3 region has 15 residues. Trimming removed 4 bases from V and 3 bases from J, with 15 bases in between. The germline CDR1 and CDR2 sequences are LGHDT and YNNKEL (reference sequence). CDR3 residues: CASSRPGFSDTEAFF. The CDR3 DNA reads TGTGCCAGCAGCCGACCAGGGTTTTCGGACACTGAAGCTTTCTTT.

This clonotype was seen a handful of times. This chain joins TRBV18 and TRBJ1-2, with TRBD1 as a possible D gene (6 bases). V was pared by 3 bases and J by 4 bases, with 30 bases between. The CDR3 is 20 residues long. Germline loops: CDR1 KGHSH, CDR2 LQKENI. The CDR3: CASSPPRGENRDLTRYGYTF. CDR3 coding DNA: TGTGCCAGCTCACCCCCTCGGGGAGAGAACAGGGACCTCACCCGCTATGGCTACACCTTC.

This chain joins TRBV5-1 and TRBJ2-3; D not resolved. The V gene lost 2 bases and the J gene lost 1 base, with 17 bases spanning the gap. Germline V gene sequence: CDR1 SGHRS, CDR2 YFSETQ. The CDR3 contains 17 residues. The CDR3 bases are TGCGCCAGCAGCTTTCGACGCCCAGAGACCCGCACAGATACGCAGTATTTT. Amino acid sequence: CASSFRRPETRTDTQYF.

This clonotype was picked up one time. V gene TRBV6-1 combines with J gene TRBJ2-1, with 9 bases fitting TRBD2. The CDR3 is 15 residues long. With V trimmed by 6 bases and J by 3 bases, 6 bases remained unmatched. Germline CDR1 reads MNHNS; CDR2 reads SASEGT. CDR3 in amino acids: CASRTSGALYNEQFF. The CDR3 DNA reads TGTGCCAGCAGGACTAGCGGAGCGCTCTACAATGAGCAGTTCTTC.

Comments on this clonotype: An end of the junction differs from the germline gene, which may be a read error. The gene calls are TRBV4-3 and TRBJ1-5, with D maybe TRBD1 (6 bases). This CDR3 spans 16 amino acids. CDR1 is LGHNA, CDR2 YSLEER, per germline. In nucleotides, the CDR3 is TGCGCCAGCAGCCAAGAGTGGGGGCAGGCAAATCTGCCCCAGCATTTT. Protein: CASSQEWGQANLPQHF.

This clonotype was found many times. The CDR3 DNA is TGTGCCAGCGGGTTAGCGCGAACCCGGGGAGAGACCCAGTACTTC. This sequence encodes CASGLARTRGETQYF. The chain uses TRBV6-2 or TRBV6-3 and TRBJ2-5, with D perhaps TRBD2 (5 bases). This CDR3 has 15 amino acids. Germline V gene sequence: CDR1 MNHEY, CDR2 SVGEGT. Trimming shortened V by 8 bases and J by 4 bases, and 20 bases separated the two germline ends.

J is TRBJ1-1 and V is TRBV7-9; 11 bases are a match to TRBD1. Germline trimming cut 5 bases from V and 5 bases from J; bases unmatched to any gene: 7. This CDR3 contains 15 residues. Germline V gene data show CDR1 as SEHNR and CDR2 as FQNEAQ (reference sequence). The CDR3 here is CASSTGQGGTTEAFF. As DNA, the CDR3 is TGTGCCAGCAGCACGGGACAGGGGGGAACAACTGAAGCTTTCTTT.

Only a few counts were recorded for this clonotype. This chain connects TRBV10-3 to TRBJ1-2; D is undetermined. The CDR3 extends over 12 amino acids. The germline V gene encodes CDR1 ENHRY and CDR2 SYGVKD. V lost 4 bases and J 7 bases, leaving 10 bases between the germline ends. CDR3 loop: CAISGGVSGYTF. CDR3 bases: TGTGCCATCAGTGGAGGAGTTAGTGGCTACACCTTC.

This clonotype has more than one count but fewer than ten. This sequence joins TRBV7-2 and TRBJ2-2; D call uncertain. V was trimmed by 4 bases and J by 7 bases, leaving 19 bases between them. The CDR3 is 16 residues long. The germline CDR1 and CDR2 sequences are SGHTA and FQGNSA. The CDR3 here is CASSSVGRQLGGELFF. As DNA, the CDR3 is TGTGCCAGCAGCTCGGTGGGCAGGCAACTCGGCGGGGAGCTGTTTTTT.

This clonotype showed up many times. V usage is TRBV7-6 and J usage is TRBJ2-1; D gene unclear. The V gene lost 1 base and the J gene lost 7 bases, with 5 bases spanning the gap. The CDR3 runs to 12 residues. Germline V lookup: CDR1 SGHVS, CDR2 FNYEAQ. The CDR3 region has the DNA TGTGCCAGCAGCTTAGTGATAAATGAGCAGTTCTTC. It translates to CASSLVINEQFF. Looking up the rest from reference TRBV7-6 and TRBJ2-1 gives the full variable domain: GAGVSQSPRYKVTKRGQDVALRCDPISGHVSLYWYRQALGQGPEFLTYFNYEAQQDKSGLPNDRFSAERPEGSISTLTIQRTEQRDSAMYRCASSLVINEQFFGPGTRLTVL.

The J gene is TRBJ2-7, the V gene TRBV7-8; the D gene is possibly TRBD2 (6 bases). Trimming pared 1 base from V and 2 bases from J, leaving 9 bases between. The germline gives CDR1 SGHVS, CDR2 FQNEAQ. This CDR3 comprises 14 residues. CDR3 nucleotide sequence: TGTGCCAGCAGCTTAGGGAGACTAGCCTACGAGCAGTACTTC. Translated, it gives CASSLGRLAYEQYF.

The V and J genes are TRBV12-3 or TRBV12-4 and TRBJ2-6; 9 nucleotides align to TRBD1. Trimming removed 6 bases from V and 10 bases from J; junction bases left unmatched: 4. CDR3 length: 13 residues. The CDR3 coding sequence is TGTGCCAGCAGATCGACAGGGGGTAACGTCCTGACTTTC. It translates to CASRSTGGNVLTF.